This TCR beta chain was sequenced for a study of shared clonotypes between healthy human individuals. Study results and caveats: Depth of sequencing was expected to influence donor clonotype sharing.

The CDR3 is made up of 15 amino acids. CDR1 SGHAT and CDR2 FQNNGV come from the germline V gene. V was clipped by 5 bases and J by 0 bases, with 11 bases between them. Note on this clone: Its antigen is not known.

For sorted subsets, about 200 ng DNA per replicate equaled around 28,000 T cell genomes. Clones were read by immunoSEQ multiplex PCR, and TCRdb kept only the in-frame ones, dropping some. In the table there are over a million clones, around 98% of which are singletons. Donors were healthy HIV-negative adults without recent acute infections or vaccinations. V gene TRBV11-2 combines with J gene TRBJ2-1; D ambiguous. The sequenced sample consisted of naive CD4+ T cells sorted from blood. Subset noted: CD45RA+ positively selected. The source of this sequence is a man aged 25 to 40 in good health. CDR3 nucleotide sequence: TGTGCCAGCAGCGTTAGCATCCACTCCTACAATGAGCAGTTCTTC. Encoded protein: CASSVSIHSYNEQFF.